This note documents a single T cell receptor beta chain sequence. This clone was picked up one time. It lacks a known antigen. No base qualities exist here, and no much larger clone lies one base off it. TCRbeta CDR3 regions were amplified from genomic DNA using the immunoSEQ Assay, a bias-controlled multiplex PCR. In the original analysis: The number of nucleated cells in each sample was estimated by amplification of reference gene primers within the assay. To quantify the absolute abundance of each unique TCRbeta CDR3 rearrangement, sequence reads were collapsed and filtered. For each sample, productive Simpson clonality was calculated by taking the square root of Simpson's diversity index across productive rearrangements. The source is immuneACCESS, and TCRdb retained only in-frame sequences with V and J called. Part of the clones is not carried over; for the studies checked, unresolved V genes explain less than half of this, and the remainder is unexplained. Clonal size and the V and J genes are those of that table, whereas D and trimming came from the DNA. The sample records roughly 130,000 clones, 84% of which are singletons. The top ten clones comprise around 4.2% of the sample.

Participants in the prospective study were enrolled through a virtual design, were aged about 18 to 90 years, and lived in 20 to 30 United States geographic areas. To assign participants to cohorts, the prospective study relied on clinical history that participants themselves reported in a screening survey and a study questionnaire. For ImmuneRACE Cohort 3, a participant was defined as recovered based on two consecutive negative NP/OP PCR tests, clearance by a healthcare professional, or resolution of symptoms. In the prospective study, whole blood, serum and a nasopharyngeal or oropharyngeal swab were collected from each participant by mobile phlebotomists. Participants in the prospective study had the option to provide additional blood draws and questionnaires over an approximately 2-month period. Before DNA extraction, blood samples from the prospective study were shipped at room temperature or frozen.

The germline V gene (reference sequence) provides CDR1 GTSNPN and CDR2 SVGIG. Counted from cysteine to phenylalanine, this CDR3 has 11 amino acids. This entry keeps only the CDR3 DNA: 33 bases, framed from base 1. These data belong to a study of blood T cell repertoires in COVID-19 (dated by TCRdb to 2020 to 2022). Study-wide context: Samples covering the acute and convalescent phases of COVID-19 were provided by collaborators in the United States, Italy and Spain. Subjects who had been exposed to COVID-19, were actively infected with it, or had recovered from it provided the deeply sampled blood TCRbeta repertoires that made up the dataset. The material from the prospective study consisted of cDNA or gDNA derived from T cells, B-cell-depleted T cells, or PBMCs. A freely available public database, intended as a resource for researchers studying the immune response to SARS-CoV-2, is where the repertoires were released. A de-identified subject ID, COVID-19 status, age in years and sex were almost always included in the sample metadata. Where available, HLA class I and class II types were obtained from metadata supplied by the sample provider rather than from assay-based typing. The samples were drawn from the first 160 participants of the ongoing ImmuneRACE study and from 1,254 subjects provided by 6 global collaborators. The paper's findings and limits, for the study overall: How much clinical and demographic metadata was included differed by source and by participant, and the metadata was provided uncurated.

This clonotype was obtained from a woman under 40 who had recovered from COVID-19. This chain joins TRBV30 to TRBJ2-5; 10 junctional bases match TRBD1. The sequenced sample was PBMCs or T cells enriched from blood (not recorded which). The base sequence is TGTGCTCGGGACAGGGGAGAGACCCAGTACTTC. This encodes CARDRGETQYF.